Listed below are T cell receptor beta chains from one sample, sequenced in a study of OX40 agonist ivuxolimab in advanced cancers. Generated by immunoSEQ multiplex PCR, the TCRdb table keeps only in-frame clones and is missing some. The sample shows about 70,000 clones, about 81% of them seen only once. The material sequenced was CD4+ or CD8+ T cells sorted from blood, taken in a trial of the OX40 agonist ivuxolimab. These receptors were collected from an adult with an advanced solid tumor such as melanoma, head and neck, liver or kidney cancer. CDR3s include the opening cysteine and the closing phenylalanine or tryptophan. Fields, in order: J gene, clone size, V gene, D gene, CDR3 protein, CDR3 DNA. The D gene is left open where the match is weak. Not every row has a clone size; where given, it reads once, few, many or a size class.

>TRBJ1-2|once|TRBV4-2|TRBD1
CASSQGQGVYGYTF
TGTGCCAGCAGCCAAGGACAGGGGGTCTATGGCTACACCTTC
>TRBJ2-4|.|TRBV7-9|.
CASSLRQGLDKNIQYF
TGTGCCAGCAGCCTTCGGCAGGGTCTCGACAAAAACATTCAGTACTTC
>TRBJ2-2|.|TRBV7-9|TRBD2
CASSPTSGSNTGELFF
TGTGCCAGCAGCCCCACTAGCGGATCGAACACCGGGGAGCTGTTTTTT
>TRBJ2-1|.|TRBV5-4|.
CASSLVGINEQFF
TGTGCCAGCAGCTTGGTTGGAATCAATGAGCAGTTCTTC
>TRBJ1-2|.|TRBV7-9|.
CASSSPDRRSSYTF
TGTGCCAGCAGCTCGCCCGACAGGCGTAGTAGCTACACCTTC
>TRBJ1-2|.|TRBV2|TRBD1
CATKEGQGSPGYTF
TGTGCCACCAAGGAGGGACAGGGGTCCCCTGGCTACACCTTC
>TRBJ2-3|.|TRBV7-3|TRBD2
CASSAGTSGVTQYF
TGTGCCAGCAGCGCCGGGACTAGCGGAGTTACGCAGTATTTT
>TRBJ2-1|.|TRBV5-1|TRBD2
CASSDGLDSYNEQFF
TGCGCCAGCAGCGACGGACTAGACTCCTACAATGAGCAGTTCTTC
>TRBJ2-1|.|TRBV23-1|TRBD1
CASSQSRTGCSYNEQFF
TGCGCCAGCAGTCAATCCCGGACAGGGTGCTCCTACAATGAGCAGTTCTTC
>TRBJ2-5|.|TRBV5-6|TRBD2
CASYYGAGGRETQYF
TGTGCCAGTTACTACGGAGCGGGAGGTAGGGAGACCCAGTACTTC
>TRBJ2-1|.|TRBV19|TRBD2
CASSPLEGLYNEQFF
TGTGCCAGTAGCCCCCTCGAGGGACTATACAATGAGCAGTTCTTC
>TRBJ2-7|once|TRBV18|TRBD2
CASSPRSGAGVYEQYF
TGTGCCAGCTCACCACGGTCCGGCGCGGGAGTCTACGAGCAGTACTTC
>TRBJ2-6|.|TRBV27|TRBD1
CASAQGASGANVLTF
TGTGCCAGCGCACAGGGGGCATCTGGGGCCAACGTCCTGACTTTC
>TRBJ2-5|.|TRBV19|TRBD2
CASSTGTSGGFETQYF
TGTGCCAGTAGTACGGGGACTAGCGGGGGGTTTGAGACCCAGTACTTC
>TRBJ2-2|.|TRBV9|TRBD1
CASSVVQGVGAGELFF
TGTGCCAGCAGCGTAGTACAGGGGGTGGGCGCCGGGGAGCTGTTTTTT
>TRBJ2-1|.|TRBV6-6|TRBD1
CASSYLGQANNEQFF
TGTGCCAGCAGTTACTTAGGACAGGCAAACAATGAGCAGTTCTTC
>TRBJ1-2|once|TRBV19|.
CASSIGGWDGYGYTF
TGTGCCAGTAGTATAGGGGGGTGGGACGGCTATGGCTACACCTTC
>TRBJ1-2|.|TRBV19|.
CATSTGAYGYTF
TGTGCCACGTCAACCGGGGCTTATGGCTACACCTTC
>TRBJ1-1|few|TRBV18|.
CASSPSGAREAEAFF
TGTGCCAGCTCACCCTCCGGGGCGCGGGAGGCTGAAGCTTTCTTT
>TRBJ1-2|.|TRBV6-4|TRBD1
CASSDSTGQGARGYTF
TGTGCCAGCAGTGACTCGACGGGACAGGGGGCGCGTGGCTACACCTTC
>TRBJ1-1|.|TRBV19|.
CASSIMGAGEGTEAFF
TGTGCCAGTAGTATCATGGGGGCAGGGGAAGGGACTGAAGCTTTCTTT
>TRBJ2-1|.|TRBV2|TRBD2
CASSASSGGYNEQFF
TGTGCCAGCAGTGCCTCTAGCGGGGGTTACAATGAGCAGTTCTTC
>TRBJ1-2|medium-sized|TRBV6-6|.
CASSSTSNYGYTF
TGTGCCAGCAGTTCCACTTCTAACTATGGCTACACCTTC
>TRBJ2-1|few|TRBV2|TRBD2
CASPSGGNYNEQFF
TGTGCCAGTCCTAGCGGGGGGAACTACAATGAGCAGTTCTTC
>TRBJ1-1|few|TRBV6-1|.
CASSEISGNTEAFF
TGTGCCAGCAGTGAAATATCGGGGAACACTGAAGCTTTCTTT
>TRBJ1-1|.|TRBV27|.
CASSLGQGSTEAFF
TGTGCCAGCAGTTTAGGGCAGGGGAGCACTGAAGCTTTCTTT
>TRBJ1-5|.|TRBV9|.
CASSLSGASNQPQHF
TGTGCCAGCAGTCTCTCAGGGGCTAGCAATCAGCCCCAGCATTTT
>TRBJ1-3|.|TRBV2|.
CASSELGAAGNTIYF
TGTGCCAGCAGTGAGCTGGGGGCGGCGGGAAACACCATATATTTT
>TRBJ1-2|few|TRBV28|TRBD1
CASSLSDRVGYTF
TGTGCCAGCAGTTTATCGGACAGGGTTGGCTACACCTTC
>TRBJ2-3|.|TRBV2|.
CASSLVGRDTYF
TGTGCCAGCAGCTTAGTCGGCAGGGATACGTATTTT
>TRBJ1-3|.|TRBV6-5|.
CASSSGGSGNTIYF
TGTGCCAGCAGTTCGGGGGGCTCGGGAAACACCATATATTTT
>TRBJ1-1|.|TRBV7-9|.
CASVPWGGEAFF
TGTGCCAGCGTTCCATGGGGGGGTGAAGCTTTCTTT
>TRBJ2-1|.|TRBV20-1|.
CSAKGYNEQFF
TGCAGTGCTAAGGGGTACAATGAGCAGTTCTTC
>TRBJ1-6|few|TRBV9|.
CASSRTDDSPLHF
TGTGCCAGCAGCCGGACCGACGATTCACCCCTCCACTTT
>TRBJ2-1|.|TRBV5-1|.
CASIKGARVALEDEQFF
TGCGCCAGCATCAAAGGGGCCCGCGTTGCCCTTGAGGATGAGCAGTTCTTC
>TRBJ1-2|.|TRBV6-5|.
CASRTDPNYGYTF
TGTGCCAGCAGGACGGACCCTAACTATGGCTACACCTTC
>TRBJ1-1|.|TRBV6-1|.
CASSLDSPNRAFF
TGTGCCAGCAGCCTTGACTCTCCTAACCGGGCTTTCTTT
>TRBJ1-1|.|TRBV4-1|.
CASSQDIEAGAFF
TGCGCCAGCAGCCAAGATATAGAGGCTGGAGCTTTCTTT
>TRBJ1-1|.|TRBV7-3|.
CASSLMHVRVAEAFF
TGTGCCAGCAGCTTAATGCATGTGAGGGTGGCTGAAGCTTTCTTT
>TRBJ2-2|once|TRBV7-2|.
CASSLPSTGELFF
TGTGCCAGCAGCTTACCTAGCACCGGGGAGCTGTTTTTT
>TRBJ2-1|.|TRBV9|.
CASSVATGYNEQFF
TGTGCCAGCAGCGTAGCTACAGGCTACAATGAGCAGTTCTTC
>TRBJ2-7|.|TRBV27|TRBD2
CASSRTGLVSYEQYF
TGTGCCAGCAGCCGAACGGGACTAGTAAGCTACGAGCAGTACTTC
>TRBJ1-6|few|TRBV6-6|.
CASSNRDSPLHF
TGTGCCAGCAGTAACAGGGACTCACCCCTCCACTTT
>TRBJ2-4|few|TRBV18|TRBD1
CASSPPSGTGENIQYF
TGTGCCAGCTCACCCCCTTCCGGGACAGGGGAAAACATTCAGTACTTC
>TRBJ1-1|.|TRBV19|.
CASSIRDMNTEAFF
TGTGCCAGTAGTATAAGGGATATGAACACTGAAGCTTTCTTT
>TRBJ2-1|.|TRBV7-6|TRBD1
CASSLGVIRGRYEQFF
TGTGCCAGCAGCTTAGGGGTTATTAGGGGGCGTTATGAGCAGTTCTTC
>TRBJ2-3|few|TRBV7-2|TRBD2
CATRSGRVSTDTQYF
TGTGCCACCAGAAGCGGGAGAGTTAGCACAGATACGCAGTATTTT
>TRBJ1-3|.|TRBV6-6|.
CASSSRFSAIYF
TGTGCCAGCAGTTCTAGATTCTCGGCCATATATTTT
>TRBJ2-7|.|TRBV29-1|.
CSGGTTYEQYF
TGCAGCGGGGGGACAACCTACGAGCAGTACTTC
>TRBJ1-1|.|TRBV18|TRBD1
CASSKDRGNTEAFF
TGTGCCAGCTCAAAAGACAGGGGGAACACTGAAGCTTTCTTT
>TRBJ2-7|.|TRBV6-5|TRBD2
CASSLAGISYEQYF
TGTGCCAGCAGTTTAGCGGGTATCTCCTACGAGCAGTACTTC
>TRBJ1-2|.|TRBV5-4|.
CASRKGQNSGSYGYTF
TGTGCCAGCAGAAAAGGACAGAACTCAGGATCCTATGGCTACACCTTC
>TRBJ1-5|.|TRBV6-5|.
CASSYIGGGDQPQHF
TGTGCCAGCAGTTATATTGGAGGGGGAGATCAGCCCCAGCATTTT
>TRBJ1-3|.|TRBV4-1|.
CASSQWDSYSGNTIYF
TGCGCCAGCAGCCAGTGGGATTCATACTCTGGAAACACCATATATTTT
>TRBJ1-2|.|TRBV19|.
CASSRDINYGYTF
TGTGCCAGTAGCAGGGACATTAACTATGGCTACACCTTC